This T cell receptor (beta chain) was sequenced for a study of blood T cells in healthy people across ages. Primers used in a second PCR of roughly 7 to 12 cycles were a sample-barcoded 5' primer and a J-beta primer mix. Each TCR beta cDNA got a 12-nucleotide random molecular identifier. A single record per CDR3 protein comes from TCRdb applying MiXCR to the 5' RACE reads. The sample includes approximately 800,000 distinct CDR3 sequences, roughly 50% of them seen just once. The sample holds one count of this clonotype. Its specificity is not known. The study, taken as a whole, reports: Age advanced and TCR beta diversity per million T cells fell, roughly linearly. Aged donors had fewer naive CD4+ cells and lower diversity than long-lived donors.

Isolation recovered at least 6.5 million PBMCs from every sample. V was pared by 5 bases and J by 0 bases, with 6 bases of the junction left unmatched. CDR1 and CDR2 (germline): SGHTA, FQGTGA. This CDR3 comprises 16 residues. The sequenced sample was blood. This TCR derives from an elderly man in good health. The gene calls are TRBV7-3 and TRBJ2-3, with 9 positions matching TRBD2. The CDR3 nucleotides read TGTGCCAGCAGCCCCCTAGCGGGAACTAGCACAGATACGCAGTATTTT. Protein product: CASSPLAGTSTDTQYF.